This T cell receptor beta chain is from a study of beta chain features in type 1 diabetes (dated by TCRdb to the late 2010s). Looking at the study overall: No differences in mean age, gender distribution, total cell number or subset yield were found between patients and healthy donors. Whereas all 30 or so donors provided naive and central memory subsets, regulatory and stem cell-like memory subsets were isolated from just 8 patients and roughly eight healthy donors. In the study, recently diagnosed type 1 diabetes patients and matched healthy donors were compared on the TCRB repertoires of their sorted circulating CD4+ T cell subsets. A total of some 100,000,000 sorted cells were examined across all samples, and the number of cells per subset was strongly correlated with RNA yield.

The High Capacity cDNA Reverse Transcription Kit was used to reverse transcribe all of the isolated RNA, meaning that expressed TCRB transcripts were what got sequenced. Deep immunoSEQ sequencing was performed on naive, central memory and regulatory T cell samples, with an average of around 3.5 million total reads per sample. Sorted cells were lysed in RLT buffer, and RNA was extracted using DNase-treated RNeasy Micro or Mini kits according to cell number. Each cell subset was processed on its own to prevent cross-contamination, while patient and healthy donor samples were processed together. The immunoSEQ multiplex PCR was used to amplify TCRB sequences from cDNA, generating 87-bp fragments that spanned the CDR3 region. Sequencing of the amplicons was done on the Illumina HiSeq platform. As for the original processing: PCR bias was corrected computationally using synthetic template baselines, and reads within Hamming distance 2 were collapsed, with unmergeable singletons discarded. By aligning reads against IMGT, V, D and J genes, CDR3 length, and insertions or deletions at six rearrangement sites were assigned. Clonotype counts were normalized to sorted cell number within each subset before computing true diversity and Gini coefficients with the tcR R package. The overlap coefficient, calculated on TCRB nucleotide sequences, was used to measure repertoire sharing. As a proxy for the pre-selection repertoire, out-of-frame TCRB sequences from naive cells were analyzed. TCRdb limited this immuneACCESS table to in-frame rearrangements with V and J called. A share of clones is missing; checked studies link under half to unresolved V genes, and the rest is unexplained. The D gene and trimming were derived from the DNA, and the V and J assignments and clone size from that table. The sample table lists 350,000 to 450,000 clones, roughly 16% of them with a count of one. The top ten hold 0.019% of the sample.

Compared with germline, V lacks 0 bases and J lacks 1 base; bases without a gene match: 10. The CDR3 sequence holds 20 residues, the cysteine and phenylalanine included. Only CDR3 DNA is held: 60 bases, read in frame from base 1. The germline V gene (reference sequence) specifies LNHNV as CDR1 and YYDKDF as CDR2. Each donor gave one peripheral blood draw, averaging approximately 0.11 L, which was collected into heparinised tubes. A BD FACSAria II was used to sort naive, central memory, regulatory and stem cell-like memory CD4+ T cells with a panel that included CD45RO, CCR7, CD25, CD127, CD95 and CD27. A purity above 98% was achieved for all sorted populations. PBMCs were isolated right away by Lymphoprep density gradient centrifugation and were stained directly, without culture. To minimize batch effects, samples were stained and sorted in pairs, one healthy donor with one patient per experiment.

Study-level results and caveats: PCR may preferentially amplify shorter templates, but because patient and control samples were amplified and corrected together, any resulting skew would affect both groups equally. Naive, central memory and regulatory TCRB repertoires appeared to be more similar among patients than among healthy donors. At VDJ recombination sites, patients with type 1 diabetes made fewer insertions and deleted more nucleotides, a pattern implying thymic rearrangement abnormalities. Type 1 diabetes patients showed a moderate but significant shortening of TCRB CDR3 length in all four CD4+ subsets. Because the HLA sub-analyses included only small numbers of individuals, any influence of HLA type on TCRB rearrangement was left unresolved. Because cDNA was sequenced instead of genomic DNA, activated cells with high expression could be over-represented, although the groups did not differ in activation or CD3 levels.

As regards this clone: No cognate antigen has been identified for it. No base quality values were provided; no much bigger clone lies one nucleotide off.

This sequence uses TRBV15 and TRBJ1-5; 12 middle bases align to TRBD1. This clonotype originated in a woman under 30 in good health. The sequenced material came from naive CD4+ T cells from blood. What this sample's cell subset or site label stands for: true naive CD4+ T cells. The nucleotide sequence is TGTGCCACCAGCAGAGATCAGAGGGGACAGGGGGCTGGGAGCAATCAGCCCCAGCATTTT. It codes for CATSRDQRGQGAGSNQPQHF.